Each of the 12 T cell receptor beta chains below was sequenced from the same sample in a study of blood T cell repertoires in COVID-19. Sequenced by immunoSEQ multiplex PCR; TCRdb stores in-frame clones only, minus some. The sample lists about 170,000 clones, roughly 80% seen once, with about 14% in the top ten. Sequenced material: peripheral blood. These receptors were collected from a woman in her sixties or seventies with COVID-19, enrolled during active disease.

The sample holds one count of this clone. The rearrangement links TRBV2 to TRBJ1-3, with D tentatively TRBD1 (5 bases). Germline CDR1 SNHLY, CDR2 FYNNEI. This CDR3 contains 15 residues. Trimming left V 2 bases short and J 1 base short, with 9 bases between. The CDR3 is CASSEQGRSGNTIYF. The CDR3, as DNA: TGTGCCAGCAGTGAACAGGGAAGATCTGGAAACACCATATATTTT. Filled out from reference TRBV2 and TRBJ1-3, the complete variable domain reads EPEVTQTPSHQVTQMGQEVILRCVPISNHLYFYWYRQILGQKVEFLVSFYNNEISEKSEIFDDQFSVERPDGSNFTLKIRSTKLEDSAMYFCASSEQGRSGNTIYFGEGSWLTVV.

The rearrangement uses TRBV5-6 and TRBJ1-1; 9 nucleotides match TRBD1. With V trimmed by 2 bases and J by 6 bases, 8 bases remained unmatched. The germline CDR1 and CDR2 sequences are SGHDT and YYEEEE. The CDR3 loop spans 15 amino acids. The CDR3 DNA reads TGTGCCAGCAGCTTCCGGCCGGGACAGGGCGCTGAAGCTTTCTTT. As protein: CASSFRPGQGAEAFF.

This clone appeared a few times. The chain has TRBV5-4 and TRBJ2-1; D uncertain. There are 15 residues in the CDR3. The germline V and J ends were trimmed by 0 bases and 0 bases, with 7 bases remaining between them. Per germline, CDR1 SGHNT and CDR2 YYREEE (reference sequence). The CDR3 spells CASSLDSSSYNEQFF. The CDR3 nucleotides are TGTGCCAGCAGCTTGGACAGCAGCTCCTACAATGAGCAGTTCTTC.

The rearrangement uses TRBV5-6 and TRBJ2-3; no clear D. CDR3 length: 14 residues. V was cut by 0 bases and J by 1 base, with 6 bases left in between. The germline CDR1 and CDR2 sequences are SGHDT and YYEEEE. The CDR3 nucleotides read TGTGCCAGCAGCTTGGTTCTAGGCACAGATACGCAGTATTTT. Its translation is CASSLVLGTDTQYF.

The V call is TRBV19, the J call TRBJ2-6; D is ambiguous. With 5 bases removed from V and 1 base from J, the gap between germline ends came to 6 bases. The germline V gene has CDR1 LNHDA and CDR2 SQIVND (reference sequence). CDR3 length: 14 amino acids. The CDR3: CASSPYSGANVLTF. The CDR3 nucleotides read TGTGCCAGTAGTCCCTATTCTGGGGCCAACGTCCTGACTTTC.

The rearrangement joins TRBV3-1 (or the pseudogene TRBV3-2) to TRBJ2-2; D is possibly TRBD1 (6 bases). CDR3 length: 15 residues. Deletions cut 6 bases from V and 2 bases from J, with 13 bases between. Germline-derived CDR1 and CDR2 are LGHDT and YNNKEL (reference sequence). Written as DNA, the CDR3 is TGTGCCAGCAGGAGACGGGACACCAACACCGGGGAGCTGTTTTTT. Translating gives CASRRRDTNTGELFF.

The chain recombines TRBV28 with TRBJ1-1; D gene unclear. Trimming took 10 bases from V and 7 from J, leaving 13 bases between them. The CDR3 extends over 11 amino acids. Looked up from germline, CDR1 is MDHEN and CDR2 is SYDVKM. This chain's CDR3 is CATSQAFEAFF. For the CDR3, the DNA is TGTGCCACCTCTCAGGCCTTTGAAGCTTTCTTT.

The chain links TRBV19 to TRBJ2-2; D is unclear. Deletions cut 7 bases from V and 3 bases from J, with 6 bases between. Germline V gene sequence: CDR1 LNHDA, CDR2 SQIVND (reference sequence). The CDR3 is made up of 12 amino acids. The CDR3 DNA follows: TGTGCCAGTACAGGATACACCGGGGAGCTGTTTTTT. This codes for CASTGYTGELFF.

The chain couples TRBV30 to TRBJ1-1; no firm D call. This CDR3 is built from 13 residues. Germline values: CDR1 GTSNPN, CDR2 SVGIG (reference sequence). The ends were cut back, 0 bases at V and 1 base at J, with 6 bases in the middle. CDR3 loop: CAWSVGANTEAFF. DNA for the CDR3: TGTGCCTGGAGTGTCGGAGCGAACACTGAAGCTTTCTTT.

The gene calls are TRBV5-4 and TRBJ1-2; D unclear. The V gene lost 2 bases and the J gene lost 8 bases, with 10 bases spanning the gap. The CDR3 contains 12 residues. Germline V lookup: CDR1 SGHNT, CDR2 YYREEE (reference sequence). CDR3 in amino acids: CASSLSGNGYTF. The CDR3 nucleotides are TGTGCCAGCAGCTTATCCGGGAACGGCTACACCTTC.

In its sample, this clone was seen a few times. The V gene is TRBV28, the J gene TRBJ1-3; 9 bases match TRBD1. The CDR3 has 16 amino acids. Trimming at V came to 6 bases and at J to 4 bases, leaving 10 bases not matched to a gene. Germline V gene sequence: CDR1 MDHEN, CDR2 SYDVKM. The CDR3 is CASSPQGAPTGNTIYF. Written as DNA, the CDR3 is TGTGCCAGCAGCCCACAGGGGGCGCCTACCGGAAACACCATATATTTT.

This chain uses TRBV30 with TRBJ2-1, with 8 bases identical to TRBD1. Germline-derived CDR1 and CDR2 are GTSNPN and SVGIG (reference sequence). The CDR3 spans 12 residues. J lost 9 bases, V lost 3 bases, and 4 bases had no gene match. The CDR3 is CAWSLRGPEQFF. In nucleotides, the CDR3 is TGTGCCTGGAGCCTCAGGGGGCCTGAGCAGTTCTTC.